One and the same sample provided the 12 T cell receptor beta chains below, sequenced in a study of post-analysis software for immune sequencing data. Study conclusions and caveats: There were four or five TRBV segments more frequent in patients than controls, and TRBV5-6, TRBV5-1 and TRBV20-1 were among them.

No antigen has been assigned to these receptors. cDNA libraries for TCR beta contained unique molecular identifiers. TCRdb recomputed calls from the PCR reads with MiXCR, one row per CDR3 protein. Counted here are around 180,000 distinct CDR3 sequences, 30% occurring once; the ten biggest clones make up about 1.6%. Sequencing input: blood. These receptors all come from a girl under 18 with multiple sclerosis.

The CDR3 bases are TGTGCCAGCAGTTGGGGTCAAGAGACCCAGTACTTC. Amino acids: CASSWGQETQYF. The chain has TRBV6-6 and TRBJ2-5; unclear D gene. V lost 4 bases and J lost 2, with 5 bases in between. CDR3 length: 12 amino acids. The germline CDR1 and CDR2 sequences are MNHNY and SVGAGI (reference sequence).

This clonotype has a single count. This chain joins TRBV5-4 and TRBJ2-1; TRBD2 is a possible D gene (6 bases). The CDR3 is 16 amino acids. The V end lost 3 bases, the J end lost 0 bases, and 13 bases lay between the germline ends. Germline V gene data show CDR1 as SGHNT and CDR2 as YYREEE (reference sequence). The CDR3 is CASSSSVKSSYNEQFF. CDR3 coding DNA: TGTGCCAGCAGCTCTAGCGTTAAGAGCTCCTACAATGAGCAGTTCTTC.

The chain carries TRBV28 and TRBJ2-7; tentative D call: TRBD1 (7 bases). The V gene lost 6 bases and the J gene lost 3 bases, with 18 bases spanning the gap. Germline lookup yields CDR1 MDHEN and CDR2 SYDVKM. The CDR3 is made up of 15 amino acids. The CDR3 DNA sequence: TGTGCCAGCAGCAATCGGCAGGGGGGCTTCTACGAGCAGTACTTC. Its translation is CASSNRQGGFYEQYF.

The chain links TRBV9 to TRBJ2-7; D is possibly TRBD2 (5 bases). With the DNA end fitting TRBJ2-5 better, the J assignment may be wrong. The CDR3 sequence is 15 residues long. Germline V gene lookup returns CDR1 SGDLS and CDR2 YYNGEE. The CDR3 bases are TGTGCCAGCAGCGCAGCCGGAGCGGCCCAAGAGACCCAGTACTTC. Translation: CASSAAGAAQETQYF.

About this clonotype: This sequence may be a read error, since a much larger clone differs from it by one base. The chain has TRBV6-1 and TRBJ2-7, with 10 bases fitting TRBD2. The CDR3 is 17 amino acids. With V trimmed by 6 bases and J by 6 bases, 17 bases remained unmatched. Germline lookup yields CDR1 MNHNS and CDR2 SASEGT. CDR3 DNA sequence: TGTGCCAGCAGGGCTGGGGAGGACAGGGCTAGCGGGAGCGAGCAGTACTTC. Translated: CASRAGEDRASGSEQYF.

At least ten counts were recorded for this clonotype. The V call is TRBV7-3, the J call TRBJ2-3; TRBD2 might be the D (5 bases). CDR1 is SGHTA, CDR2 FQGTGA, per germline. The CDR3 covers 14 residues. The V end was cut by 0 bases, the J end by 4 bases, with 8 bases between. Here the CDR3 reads CASSLTGVPDTQYF. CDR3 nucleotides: TGTGCCAGCAGCTTAACGGGAGTTCCAGATACGCAGTATTTT. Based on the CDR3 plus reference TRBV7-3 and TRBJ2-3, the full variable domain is GAGVSQTPSNKVTEKGKYVELRCDPISGHTALYWYRQSLGQGPEFLIYFQGTGAADDSGLPNDRFFAVRPEGSVSTLKIQRTERGDSAVYLCASSLTGVPDTQYFGPGTRLTVL.

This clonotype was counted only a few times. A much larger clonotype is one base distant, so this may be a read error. CDR3 region: CASSLQQGGGTEAFF. In DNA form, the CDR3 reads TGCGCCAGCAGCTTGCAACAGGGGGGAGGCACTGAAGCTTTCTTT. The rearrangement links TRBV5-1 to TRBJ1-1; TRBD1 matches 8 bases. CDR3 size: 15 residues. The germline V gene encodes CDR1 SGHRS and CDR2 YFSETQ. The J segment lost 4 bases and the V segment lost 1 base, leaving 6 bases of the junction unmatched.

CDR3 protein: CASSWTPWTDKLFF. The CDR3 DNA sequence: TGCGCCAGCAGCTGGACGCCGTGGACCGACAAACTGTTTTTT. The chain couples TRBV5-1 to TRBJ1-4; D remains unclear. V shed 3 bases and J shed 11 bases, with 17 bases lying between them. CDR3 length: 14 amino acids. Germline V CDR1 and CDR2: SGHRS, YFSETQ.

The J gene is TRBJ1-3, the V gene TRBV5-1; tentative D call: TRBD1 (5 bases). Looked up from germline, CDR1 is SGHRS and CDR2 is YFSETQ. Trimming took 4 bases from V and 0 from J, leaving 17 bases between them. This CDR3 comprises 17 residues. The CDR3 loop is CASSPQIRDYSGNTIYF. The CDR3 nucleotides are TGCGCCAGCAGCCCTCAGATTCGGGACTACTCTGGAAACACCATATATTTT.

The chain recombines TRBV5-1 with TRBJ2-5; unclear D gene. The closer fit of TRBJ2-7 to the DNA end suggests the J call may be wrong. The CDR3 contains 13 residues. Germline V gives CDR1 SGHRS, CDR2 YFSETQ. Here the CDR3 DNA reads TGCGCCAGCAGCAAATACCGATTTTACGAGCAGTACTTC. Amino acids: CASSKYRFYEQYF.

The CDR3 DNA reads as TGTGCCAGCAGCGTAGCGGGAGAGGTCGCCTACAATGAGCAGTTCTTC. Protein: CASSVAGEVAYNEQFF. The chain joins TRBV9 to TRBJ2-1; possible D gene TRBD2, 6 bases. Trimming shortened V by 0 bases and J by 2 bases, and 12 bases separated the two germline ends. In germline, CDR1 is SGDLS, CDR2 YYNGEE. The CDR3 sequence is 16 residues long.

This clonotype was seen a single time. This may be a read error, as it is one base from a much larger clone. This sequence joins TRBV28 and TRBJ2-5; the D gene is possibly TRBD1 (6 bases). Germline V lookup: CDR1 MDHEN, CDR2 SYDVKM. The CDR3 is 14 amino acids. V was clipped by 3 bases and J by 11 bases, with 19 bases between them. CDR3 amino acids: CASSFLTQGNEQYF. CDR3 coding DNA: TGTGCCAGCAGTTTCCTCACACAGGGAAATGAGCAGTACTTC.